These T cell receptor beta chains were read from a single sample in a study of CD8 T cells in ankylosing spondylitis. Via MiXCR, TCRdb re-called the 5' RACE reads, giving one row per CDR3 protein. The sample shows roughly 440,000 distinct CDR3 sequences, under 20% of them seen only once. The material sequenced was blood, either unsorted or a sorted T cell fraction (not recorded which). The receptors come from a male donor with ankylosing spondylitis. Both conserved end residues are part of each CDR3. Each record gives: D gene, clone size, J gene, V gene, CDR3 DNA, CDR3 protein. A D gene is named only where the DNA matches it firmly. Clone size appears in some rows only: once, few, many, or a class for an expanded clone.

d_call: TRBD1; clone_size: .; j_call: TRBJ1-2; v_call: TRBV27; cdr3_nt: TGTGCCAGCAGTAGGGGACAGGGAACTCGTGGCTACACCTTC; cdr3_aa: CASSRGQGTRGYTF
d_call: TRBD1; clone_size: few; j_call: TRBJ1-2; v_call: TRBV2; cdr3_nt: TGTGCCAGCAGGAAAGGACAGGGGGCAGGCTATGGCTACACCTTC; cdr3_aa: CASRKGQGAGYGYTF
d_call: .; clone_size: few; j_call: TRBJ2-2; v_call: TRBV29-1; cdr3_nt: TGCAGCGTTGGTCCAGGGGGGTCTACCGGGGAGCTGTTTTTT; cdr3_aa: CSVGPGGSTGELFF
d_call: TRBD2; clone_size: .; j_call: TRBJ2-5; v_call: TRBV5-6; cdr3_nt: TGTGCCAGCAGCTTGGCTGGGCGGGGGGGCATCGAGACCCAGTACTTC; cdr3_aa: CASSLAGRGGIETQYF
d_call: TRBD1; clone_size: .; j_call: TRBJ2-2; v_call: TRBV28; cdr3_nt: TGTGCCAGCGGATGGACAGGGGGCATGCCCGGGGAGCTGTTTTTT; cdr3_aa: CASGWTGGMPGELFF
d_call: TRBD2; clone_size: .; j_call: TRBJ2-5; v_call: TRBV20-1; cdr3_nt: TGCAGTGCCGTCCGGACTAGTGGGGAGACCCAGTACTTC; cdr3_aa: CSAVRTSGETQYF
d_call: .; clone_size: .; j_call: TRBJ1-4; v_call: TRBV7-9; cdr3_nt: TGTGCCAGCAGCCTAGGACAGACAGAAAATGAAAAACTGTTTTTT; cdr3_aa: CASSLGQTENEKLFF
d_call: .; clone_size: .; j_call: TRBJ1-5; v_call: TRBV28; cdr3_nt: TGTGCCAGCACGGTAGGGGTGTATCAGCCCCAGCATTTT; cdr3_aa: CASTVGVYQPQHF
d_call: TRBD2; clone_size: few; j_call: TRBJ2-5; v_call: TRBV12-3/TRBV12-4; cdr3_nt: TGTGCCAGCAGCCCCCAAGCGGGGGCACAAGAGACCCAGTACTTC; cdr3_aa: CASSPQAGAQETQYF
d_call: .; clone_size: many; j_call: TRBJ2-3; v_call: TRBV12-3/TRBV12-4; cdr3_nt: TGTGCCAGCAGTTTAGGGGCCAGTCCCCTCCCTACTAACACAGATACGCAGTATTTT; cdr3_aa: CASSLGASPLPTNTDTQYF
d_call: TRBD2; clone_size: few; j_call: TRBJ2-2; v_call: TRBV7-2; cdr3_nt: TGTGCCAGCAGCTTAGTTGCGGGAGTTAGTACCGGGGAGCTGTTTTTT; cdr3_aa: CASSLVAGVSTGELFF
d_call: TRBD2; clone_size: .; j_call: TRBJ2-3; v_call: TRBV5-5; cdr3_nt: TGTGCCAGCAGCACCCGGCCGGCTAGCGGGGGGAGCACAGATACGCAGTATTTT; cdr3_aa: CASSTRPASGGSTDTQYF
d_call: .; clone_size: .; j_call: TRBJ1-1; v_call: TRBV7-3; cdr3_nt: TGTGCCAGCAGCCAAAACTCTGGGGGCACTGAAGCTTTCTTT; cdr3_aa: CASSQNSGGTEAFF